This T cell receptor beta chain emerged from a study of blood T cell repertoires in COVID-19. Overall study: Sources were T cells, B-cell-depleted T cells, or PBMCs; the material itself was cDNA or gDNA.

The germline V gene has CDR1 SEHNR and CDR2 FQNEAQ (reference sequence). Trimming took off 5 bases at V and 5 bases at J, with 15 bases between the two ends. The CDR3 is 14 residues long. This study enrolled people aged roughly 18 to 90 from roughly 22 US geographic areas. Produced via immunoSEQ multiplex PCR; TCRdb's table is partial and in-frame only. Among some 200,000 clones listed, 81% were seen once. The sequence was obtained from a woman aged 45-65 years with acute COVID-19. This chain uses TRBV7-9 with TRBJ1-2; D may be TRBD1 (5 bases). Sample: PBMCs or T cells enriched from blood (not recorded which). The CDR3 DNA sequence: TGTGCCAGCAGCCCAGGAGACAGCAATTATGGCTACACCTTC. Its protein is CASSPGDSNYGYTF.